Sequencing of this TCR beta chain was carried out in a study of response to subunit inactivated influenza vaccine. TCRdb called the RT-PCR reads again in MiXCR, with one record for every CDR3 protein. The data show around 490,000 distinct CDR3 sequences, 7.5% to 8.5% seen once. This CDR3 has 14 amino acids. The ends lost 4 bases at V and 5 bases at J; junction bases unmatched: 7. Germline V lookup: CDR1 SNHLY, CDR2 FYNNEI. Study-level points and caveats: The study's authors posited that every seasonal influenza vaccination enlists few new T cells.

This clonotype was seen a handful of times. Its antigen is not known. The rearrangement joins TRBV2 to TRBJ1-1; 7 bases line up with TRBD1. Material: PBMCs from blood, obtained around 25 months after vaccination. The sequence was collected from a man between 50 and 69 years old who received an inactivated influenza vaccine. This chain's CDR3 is CASSVVPGGTEAFF. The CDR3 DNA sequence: TGTGCCAGCAGTGTCGTGCCAGGGGGAACTGAAGCTTTCTTT.